The 2 T cell receptor beta chains listed next were all sequenced from one sample in a study of blood T cell repertoires in COVID-19. Clones were read by immunoSEQ multiplex PCR, and TCRdb kept only the in-frame ones, dropping some. Found here are approximately 140,000 clones, around nine tenths of them singletons; the top ten hold about 2.1%. Sequences were obtained from peripheral blood. These receptor sequences come from a human donor in a cohort sampled during active COVID-19.

The rearrangement joins TRBV10-2 to TRBJ1-2; D is unresolved. Germline CDR1 WSHSY, CDR2 SAAADI. Trimming removed 7 bases at V and 1 base at J, with 10 bases between. The CDR3 covers 13 residues. The chain's CDR3 is CASTQSLNYGYTF. For the CDR3, the DNA is TGCGCCAGCACACAGTCCCTTAACTATGGCTACACCTTC.

This clone was observed a single time. The chain uses TRBV5-5 and TRBJ2-5; 7 bases fit TRBD2. CDR1 SGHKS and CDR2 YYEKEE come from the germline V gene (reference sequence). The V segment lost 0 bases and the J segment 1 base; nucleotides outside the gene matches: 6. This CDR3 spans 16 amino acids. The CDR3 here is CASSLGPGGGQETQYF. DNA of the CDR3: TGTGCCAGCAGCTTGGGGCCGGGGGGAGGCCAAGAGACCCAGTACTTC.